Shown below are 23 T cell receptor beta chains from a single sample sequenced in a study of blood T cell repertoires in COVID-19. Profiled with immunoSEQ multiplex PCR; TCRdb holds only in-frame clones, not every one. The repertoire holds approximately 360,000 clones, with over 75% as singletons. Input material: PBMCs or T cells enriched from blood (not recorded which). Every receptor here comes from a man aged 35 to 55 in a cohort exposed to, infected with or recovered from COVID-19 (not recorded which).

The V gene is TRBV30, the J gene TRBJ2-1, with 8 bases aligning to TRBD2. The CDR3 extends over 14 amino acids. The trim removed 4 bases at V and 10 bases at J, leaving 12 bases unmatched. Germline-derived CDR1 and CDR2 are GTSNPN and SVGIG (reference sequence). This CDR3 reads CAWNLLAVAGEQFF. DNA for the CDR3: TGTGCCTGGAACTTACTAGCGGTTGCGGGGGAGCAGTTCTTC.

This clone was counted once. The chain has TRBV18 and TRBJ2-7; 8 nucleotides align to TRBD1. The CDR3 sequence is 14 residues long. J gave up 2 bases and V 5 bases, and 5 bases lay outside the gene matches. Germline V gene sequence: CDR1 KGHSH, CDR2 LQKENI. The CDR3 region has the DNA TGTGCCAGCTCAAAGACAGGGGACGCCTACGAGCAGTACTTC. As protein: CASSKTGDAYEQYF.

The V gene is TRBV14, the J gene TRBJ1-6, with D hard to call. Germline assignment: CDR1 SGHDN and CDR2 FVKESK. The CDR3 has 16 amino acids. V was trimmed by 5 bases and J by 7 bases, leaving 18 bases between them. CDR3 residues: CASSSFLARRNSPLHF. In DNA, the CDR3 is TGTGCCAGCAGCTCATTTCTCGCACGGCGGAATTCACCCCTCCACTTT.

Written as DNA, the CDR3 is TGTGCCACCAGCAGGACAGGATTGAATCAGCCCCAGCATTTT. Its translation is CATSRTGLNQPQHF. The rearrangement links TRBV15 to TRBJ1-5, with a weak D call TRBD1 (6 bases). CDR3 length equals 14 residues. V lost 3 bases, J lost 4 bases, and 10 bases lay in between. Germline values: CDR1 LNHNV, CDR2 YYDKDF (reference sequence). Looking up the rest from reference TRBV15 and TRBJ1-5 gives the full variable domain: DAMVIQNPRYQVTQFGKPVTLSCSQTLNHNVMYWYQQKSSQAPKLLFHYYDKDFNNEADTPDNFQSRRPNTSFCFLDIRSPGLGDTAMYLCATSRTGLNQPQHFGDGTRLSIL.

The chain carries TRBV27 and TRBJ1-6; weak D call: TRBD1 (5 bases). V was cut by 8 bases and J by 9 bases, with 14 bases left in between. CDR3 length: 13 amino acids. Germline V CDR1 and CDR2: MNHEY, SMNVEV (reference sequence). The CDR3 DNA reads as TGTGCCAGCTCACCTCTAGACAGTTCACCCCTCCACTTT. Translation: CASSPLDSSPLHF.

The chain joins TRBV3-1 (or the pseudogene TRBV3-2) to TRBJ2-5; 9 bases fit TRBD1. V shed 0 bases and J 3 bases; nucleotides not matched to a gene: 2. From germline, CDR1 is LGHDT and CDR2 YNNKEL (reference sequence). The CDR3 loop spans 15 amino acids. The DNA of the CDR3 is TGTGCCAGCAGCCAAGAACGGGACAGGGAAGAGACCCAGTACTTC. Translating gives CASSQERDREETQYF.

The chain uses TRBV28 and TRBJ2-7; D might be TRBD1 (5 bases). Trimming removed 3 bases from V and 10 bases from J, with 13 bases in between. Germline loops: CDR1 MDHEN, CDR2 SYDVKM. The CDR3 is 12 amino acids. The CDR3 DNA follows: TGTGCCAGCAGTTTTCGACAGCCCTCTCAGTACTTC. Amino acid sequence: CASSFRQPSQYF.

This chain uses TRBV27 with TRBJ1-6; TRBD1 matches at 8 bases. The ends lost 3 bases at V and 7 bases at J; junction bases unmatched: 8. Per the germline V gene, CDR1 is MNHEY and CDR2 is SMNVEV (reference sequence). This CDR3 is 16 amino acids long. The CDR3 region has the DNA TGTGCCAGCAGTTTTCATCAGGGGGCGCGGAATTCACCCCTCCACTTT. Its translation is CASSFHQGARNSPLHF.

The chain is built from TRBV24-1 and TRBJ2-3; 10 positions agree with TRBD2. V trimming: 9 bases; J trimming: 6 bases; junction bases outside the gene matches: 5. CDR1 and CDR2 (germline): KGHDR, SFDVKD. This CDR3 is 13 amino acids long. The CDR3: CATSSGSSDTQYF. DNA of the CDR3: TGTGCCACCTCTAGCGGGAGCTCGGATACGCAGTATTTT.

V is TRBV28 and J is TRBJ1-5; possibly TRBD1 for D (6 bases). Germline V CDR1 and CDR2: MDHEN, SYDVKM. Trimming shortened V by 6 bases and J by 5 bases, and 17 bases separated the two germline ends. This CDR3 has 15 amino acids. Here the CDR3 reads CASRSTGSGHQPQHF. For the CDR3, the DNA is TGTGCCAGCAGATCGACAGGATCTGGGCATCAGCCCCAGCATTTT.

The chain joins TRBV25-1 to TRBJ2-1; 7 bases fit TRBD1. V shed 4 bases and J 8 bases; nucleotides not matched to a gene: 2. This CDR3 has 12 amino acids. Germline lookup yields CDR1 MGHDK and CDR2 SYGVNS. CDR3 in amino acids: CASSVGGHEQFF. CDR3 nucleotide sequence: TGTGCCAGCAGTGTAGGGGGCCATGAGCAGTTCTTC.

DNA for the CDR3: TGCGCCAGCAGCCTGCAAGATATTGGGGGACAGTTCTACACCTTC. The encoded protein is CASSLQDIGGQFYTF. V is TRBV4-1 and J is TRBJ1-2; 7 bases are a match to TRBD1. CDR1 and CDR2 from the germline V gene are MGHRA and YSYEKL. The CDR3 totals 15 residues. J lost 10 bases, V lost 4 bases, and 15 bases had no gene match.

This clone has only one observation. J is TRBJ2-7 and V is TRBV5-1; D may be TRBD1 (6 bases). Germline lookup yields CDR1 SGHRS and CDR2 YFSETQ. The V and J ends lost 2 bases and 0 bases respectively, with 9 bases between them. The CDR3 totals 14 residues. The CDR3 loop reads CASSLQGDSYEQYF. CDR3 bases: TGCGCCAGCAGCTTACAGGGTGACTCCTACGAGCAGTACTTC.

CDR3 in DNA: TGTGCCAGCAGTTACGCTAACAGGGTTGGAGAGACCCAGTACTTC. It encodes CASSYANRVGETQYF. The J gene is TRBJ2-5, the V gene TRBV6-5, with D tentatively TRBD1 (6 bases). Germline V gives CDR1 MNHEY, CDR2 SVGAGI. This CDR3 is built from 15 residues. Trimming cost V 2 bases and J 4 bases, with 14 bases left between them.

This chain uses TRBV27 with TRBJ2-7; D is unresolved. Germline V gene lookup returns CDR1 MNHEY and CDR2 SMNVEV (reference sequence). CDR3 length: 12 amino acids. The ends were cut back, 6 bases at V and 5 bases at J, with 11 bases in the middle. The CDR3 sequence is CASSLGGDEQYF. The CDR3 DNA reads TGTGCCAGCAGCCTCGGCGGCGACGAGCAGTACTTC.

The V gene is TRBV25-1, the J gene TRBJ2-1; D possibly corresponds to TRBD1 (5 bases). Germline CDR1 is MGHDK and CDR2 is SYGVNS. V lost 1 base and J lost 5, with 18 bases in between. The CDR3 sequence is 17 residues long. The CDR3: CASSEFAGQGSHNEQFF. CDR3 coding DNA: TGTGCCAGCAGTGAATTTGCCGGCCAGGGATCGCACAATGAGCAGTTCTTC.

This chain links TRBV13 with TRBJ1-2; D is possibly TRBD1 (5 bases). Per the germline V gene, CDR1 is PRHDT and CDR2 is FYEKMQ (reference sequence). CDR3 length: 15 amino acids. With 5 bases removed from V and 6 bases from J, the gap between germline ends came to 19 bases. This chain's CDR3 is CASSTRQIGVHGYTF. DNA for the CDR3: TGTGCCAGCAGCACACGACAGATAGGCGTACATGGCTACACCTTC.

This CDR3 reads CASSLTQGFYEQYF. The CDR3 DNA is TGTGCCAGCAGCTTGACTCAGGGATTTTACGAGCAGTACTTC. This chain joins TRBV5-6 and TRBJ2-7; possible D gene TRBD1, 5 bases. Trimming pared 1 base from V and 4 bases from J, leaving 12 bases between. Germline CDR1 and CDR2: SGHDT and YYEEEE. This CDR3 is 14 amino acids long.

The V and J genes are TRBV29-1 and TRBJ2-3, with a tentative D call TRBD1 (5 bases). With 3 bases removed from V and 4 bases from J, the gap between germline ends came to 17 bases. Germline V gives CDR1 SQVTM, CDR2 ANQGSEA. The CDR3 extends over 15 amino acids. The CDR3 nucleotides read TGCAGCGTTGACCGACAGCCGCTGAAGGCAGATACGCAGTATTTT. Translating it yields CSVDRQPLKADTQYF.

The chain uses TRBV4-1 and TRBJ1-3, with D possibly TRBD1 on 6 matching bases. There are 19 residues in the CDR3. CDR1 and CDR2 (germline): MGHRA, YSYEKL. V lost 1 base, J lost 0 bases, and 19 bases lay in between. The CDR3 protein is CASSQAALRQEISGNTIYF. CDR3 DNA sequence: TGCGCCAGCAGCCAAGCGGCACTGCGACAGGAGATCTCTGGAAACACCATATATTTT.

This chain links TRBV9 with TRBJ2-5; tentatively, D is TRBD2 (5 bases). This CDR3 region has 13 residues. V lost 4 bases and J 4 bases, leaving 11 bases between the germline ends. Germline V gene sequence: CDR1 SGDLS, CDR2 YYNGEE. The DNA of the CDR3 is TGTGCCAGCAGCCCCAGCGGCTTAGAGACCCAGTACTTC. The encoded protein is CASSPSGLETQYF. Using reference TRBV9 and TRBJ2-5 for the parts outside the CDR3, the full variable domain is DSGVTQTPKHLITATGQRVTLRCSPRSGDLSVYWYQQSLDQGLQFLIQYYNGEERAKGNILERFSAQQFPDLHSELNLSSLELGDSALYFCASSPSGLETQYFGPGTRLLVL.

The chain couples TRBV30 to TRBJ2-1, with D possibly TRBD1 on 6 matching bases. Germline CDR1 reads GTSNPN; CDR2 reads SVGIG (reference sequence). The CDR3 extends over 14 amino acids. Between the trimmed V and J ends, which lost 0 bases and 4 bases, there was a span of 10 bases. The CDR3 protein is CAWSVTGMYNEQFF. CDR3 bases: TGTGCCTGGAGTGTAACAGGGATGTACAATGAGCAGTTCTTC.

The chain carries TRBV5-6 and TRBJ2-3; no clear D gene. Deletions cut 4 bases from V and 0 bases from J, with 21 bases between. Germline V gene lookup returns CDR1 SGHDT and CDR2 YYEEEE. This CDR3 region has 18 residues. The CDR3 DNA reads TGTGCCAGCAGCCAGACATCTACCCTTATTCCTAGCACAGATACGCAGTATTTT. Protein sequence: CASSQTSTLIPSTDTQYF.